This entry lists 2 T cell receptor beta chains sequenced from one sample in a study of spatial heterogeneity in lung cancer. In TCRdb, the 5' RACE reads were re-called with MiXCR into one record per CDR3 protein. The table has some 83,000 distinct CDR3 sequences, roughly 8% seen once. Time point indicated: sample taken at primary tumor resection. Sample: PBMCs, taken at surgery. The receptors originated from a male donor with early-stage non-small cell lung cancer.

This clonotype was counted ten times or more. The chain combines TRBV19 with TRBJ1-3; TRBD1 is a possible D gene (6 bases). Germline values: CDR1 LNHDA, CDR2 SQIVND (reference sequence). CDR3 length: 15 amino acids. With 3 bases removed from V and 4 bases from J, the gap between germline ends came to 13 bases. In nucleotides, the CDR3 is TGTGCCAGTAGTATGGTGGGGGCGCCAGGAAACACCATATATTTT. It specifies CASSMVGAPGNTIYF.

This clonotype was seen only a few times. The gene calls are TRBV29-1 and TRBJ2-2; D is unresolved. Germline V gene sequence: CDR1 SQVTM, CDR2 ANQGSEA. The CDR3 is 14 residues long. V lost 6 bases, J lost 0 bases, and 11 bases lay in between. The CDR3 DNA reads TGCAGCGTCAAGGGCAGAGCGAACACCGGGGAGCTGTTTTTT. Translating it yields CSVKGRANTGELFF.